Listed here is a single T cell receptor beta chain. As yet, its antigen is unknown. The record originates from a study of cytomegalovirus exposure and HLA in healthy donors. Overall study findings and caveats: In vitro experiments confirmed that a few CMV-associated chains were specific for CMV antigens.

TCRdb's copy holds only in-frame clones and misses some; the assay was immunoSEQ multiplex PCR. The profile shows 130,000 to 150,000 clones, roughly nine tenths of them singletons. The donors were members of the validation cohort comprising 100 to 150 subjects, separate from the roughly 730-subject first cohort. The source is a woman under 30 in good health and CMV-seropositive. Material for sequencing was PBMCs.

The CDR3: CSARVQGLLFF. CDR3 sequence (DNA): TGCAGTGCTAGAGTGCAGGGGCTTCTGTTTTTT. This chain connects TRBV20-1 to TRBJ1-4; the D gene is possibly TRBD1 (6 bases). This CDR3 region has 11 residues. Germline CDR1 is DFQATT and CDR2 is SNEGSKA (reference sequence). V was clipped by 1 base and J by 14 bases, with 11 bases between them.